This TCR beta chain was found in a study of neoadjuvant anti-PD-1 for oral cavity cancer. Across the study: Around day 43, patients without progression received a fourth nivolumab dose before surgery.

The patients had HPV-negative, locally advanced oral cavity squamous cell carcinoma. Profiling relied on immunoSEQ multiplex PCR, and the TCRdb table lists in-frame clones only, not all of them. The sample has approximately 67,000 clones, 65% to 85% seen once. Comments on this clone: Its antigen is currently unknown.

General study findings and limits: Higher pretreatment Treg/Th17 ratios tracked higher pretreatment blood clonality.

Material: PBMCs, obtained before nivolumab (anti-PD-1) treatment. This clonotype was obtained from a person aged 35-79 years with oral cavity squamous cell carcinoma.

The DNA for the CDR3 is TGCGCCAGCAGTGAGCCGGAGATGAACACTGAAGCTTTCTTT. This gives the protein CASSEPEMNTEAFF. This chain links TRBV10-2 with TRBJ1-1; D gene ambiguous. This CDR3 contains 14 residues. Germline-derived CDR1 and CDR2 are WSHSY and SAAADI. Trimming stripped 2 bases from V and 0 bases from J, with 7 bases between.